This T cell receptor (beta chain) was recorded in a study of blood T cell repertoires in COVID-19. Study information: The cDNA or gDNA used as material had been derived from T cells, B-cell-depleted T cells, or PBMCs.

This table comes from immunoSEQ multiplex PCR, and its TCRdb copy is limited to in-frame clones, with some not included. Among about 87,000 clones, roughly 76% were seen once, and the ten largest hold approximately 4%. This clone has just one count. The CDR3 extends over 15 amino acids. Per germline, CDR1 SEHNR and CDR2 FQNEAQ (reference sequence). V shed 5 bases and J 4 bases; nucleotides not matched to a gene: 8. The V and J genes are TRBV7-9 and TRBJ2-1; 7 bases are a match to TRBD2. Sequencing input: peripheral blood. This TCR derives from a woman in her fifties or sixties with acute or convalescent COVID-19. CDR3 residues: CASSQSGANYNEQFF. CDR3 bases: TGTGCCAGCAGCCAAAGCGGGGCTAATTACAATGAGCAGTTCTTC.